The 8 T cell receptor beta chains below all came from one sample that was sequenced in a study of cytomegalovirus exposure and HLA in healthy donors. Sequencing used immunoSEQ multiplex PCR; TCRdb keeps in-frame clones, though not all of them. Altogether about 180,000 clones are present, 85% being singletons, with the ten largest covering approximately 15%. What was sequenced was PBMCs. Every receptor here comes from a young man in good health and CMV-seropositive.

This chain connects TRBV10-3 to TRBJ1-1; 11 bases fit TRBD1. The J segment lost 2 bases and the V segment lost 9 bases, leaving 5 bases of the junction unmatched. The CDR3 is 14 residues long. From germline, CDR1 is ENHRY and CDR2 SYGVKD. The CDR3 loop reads CAIAGTGGNTEAFF. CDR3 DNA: TGTGCCATTGCTGGGACAGGGGGAAACACTGAAGCTTTCTTT.

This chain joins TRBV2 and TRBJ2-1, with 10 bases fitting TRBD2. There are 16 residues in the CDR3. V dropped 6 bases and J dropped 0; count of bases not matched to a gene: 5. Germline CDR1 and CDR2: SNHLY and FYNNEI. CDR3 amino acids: CASSGLAAFSYNEQFF. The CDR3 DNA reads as TGTGCCAGCAGCGGACTAGCGGCCTTCTCCTACAATGAGCAGTTCTTC.

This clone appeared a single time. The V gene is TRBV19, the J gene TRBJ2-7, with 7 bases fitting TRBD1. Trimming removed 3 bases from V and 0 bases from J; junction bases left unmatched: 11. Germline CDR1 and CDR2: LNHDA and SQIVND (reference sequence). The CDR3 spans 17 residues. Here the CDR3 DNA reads TGTGCCAGTAGTATGGGGACAGTTTTTTCCAGCTCCTACGAGCAGTACTTC. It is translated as CASSMGTVFSSSYEQYF. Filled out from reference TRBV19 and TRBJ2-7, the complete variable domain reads DGGITQSPKYLFRKEGQNVTLSCEQNLNHDAMYWYRQDPGQGLRLIYYSQIVNDFQKGDIAEGYSVSREKKESFPLTVTSAQKNPTAFYLCASSMGTVFSSSYEQYFGPGTRLTVT.

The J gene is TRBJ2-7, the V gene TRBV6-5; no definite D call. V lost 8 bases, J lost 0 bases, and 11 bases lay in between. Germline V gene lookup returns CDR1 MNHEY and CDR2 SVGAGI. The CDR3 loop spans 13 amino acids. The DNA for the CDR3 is TGTGCCAGCTCAAGAAAGAGCTCCTACGAGCAGTACTTC. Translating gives CASSRKSSYEQYF.

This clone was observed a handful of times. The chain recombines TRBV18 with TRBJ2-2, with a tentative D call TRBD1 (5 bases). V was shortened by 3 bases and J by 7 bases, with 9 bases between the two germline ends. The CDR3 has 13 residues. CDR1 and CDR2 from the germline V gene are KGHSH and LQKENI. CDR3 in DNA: TGTGCCAGCTCACCTACAGGAAACGGGGAGCTGTTTTTT. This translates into CASSPTGNGELFF.

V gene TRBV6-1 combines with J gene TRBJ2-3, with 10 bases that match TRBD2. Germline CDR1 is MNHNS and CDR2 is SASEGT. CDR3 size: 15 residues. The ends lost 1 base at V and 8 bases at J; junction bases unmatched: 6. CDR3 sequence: CASSEGLAGVGTQYF. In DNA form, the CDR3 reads TGTGCCAGCAGTGAAGGCCTAGCGGGAGTGGGTACGCAGTATTTT.

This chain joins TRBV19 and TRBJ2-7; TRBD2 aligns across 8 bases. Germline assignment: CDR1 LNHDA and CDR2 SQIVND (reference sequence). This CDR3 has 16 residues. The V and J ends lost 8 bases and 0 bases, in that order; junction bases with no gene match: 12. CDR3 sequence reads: CASAGLAGGTSYEQYF. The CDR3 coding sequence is TGTGCCAGTGCGGGACTGGCGGGAGGAACCTCCTACGAGCAGTACTTC.

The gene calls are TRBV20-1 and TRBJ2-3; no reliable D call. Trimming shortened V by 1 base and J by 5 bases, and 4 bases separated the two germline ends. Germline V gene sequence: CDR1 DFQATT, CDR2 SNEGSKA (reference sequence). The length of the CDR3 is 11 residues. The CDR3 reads CSARARDTQYF. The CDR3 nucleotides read TGCAGTGCTAGAGCCCGAGATACGCAGTATTTT.